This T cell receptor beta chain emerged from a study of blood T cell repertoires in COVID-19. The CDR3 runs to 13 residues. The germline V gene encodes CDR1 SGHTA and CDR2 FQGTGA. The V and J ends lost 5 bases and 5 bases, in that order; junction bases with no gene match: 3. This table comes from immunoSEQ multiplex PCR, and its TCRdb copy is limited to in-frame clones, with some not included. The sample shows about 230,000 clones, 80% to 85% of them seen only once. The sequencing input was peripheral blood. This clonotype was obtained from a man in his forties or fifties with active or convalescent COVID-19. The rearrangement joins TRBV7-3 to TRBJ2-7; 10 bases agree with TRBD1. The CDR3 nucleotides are TGTGCCAGCAGCGCGGACAGGGGGGACGAGCAGTACTTC. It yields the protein CASSADRGDEQYF.